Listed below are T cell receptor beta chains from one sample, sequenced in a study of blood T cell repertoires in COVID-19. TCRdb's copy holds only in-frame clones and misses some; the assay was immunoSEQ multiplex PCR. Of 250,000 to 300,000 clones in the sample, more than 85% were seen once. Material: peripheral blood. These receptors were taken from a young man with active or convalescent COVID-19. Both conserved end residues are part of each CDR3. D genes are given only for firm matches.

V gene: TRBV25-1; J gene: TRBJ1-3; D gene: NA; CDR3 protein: CASSFGGINTIYF; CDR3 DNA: TGTGCCAGCAGTTTTGGGGGGATAAACACCATATATTTT
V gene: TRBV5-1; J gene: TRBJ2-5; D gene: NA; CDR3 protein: CASSTGVGAGTSETQYF; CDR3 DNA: TGCGCCAGCAGCACAGGCGTTGGGGCAGGGACATCGGAGACCCAGTACTTC
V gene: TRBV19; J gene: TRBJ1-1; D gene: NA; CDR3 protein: CASRGAGANTEAFF; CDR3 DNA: TGTGCCAGTAGAGGGGCAGGGGCGAACACTGAAGCTTTCTTT
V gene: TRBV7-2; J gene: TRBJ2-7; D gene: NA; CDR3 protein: CASRPQGGPYEQYF; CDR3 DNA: TGTGCCAGCAGACCCCAGGGCGGTCCCTACGAGCAGTACTTC
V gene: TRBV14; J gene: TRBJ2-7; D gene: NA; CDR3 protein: CASSQDRLYASPYEQYF; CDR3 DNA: TGTGCCAGCAGCCAAGACAGACTCTACGCGTCGCCCTACGAGCAGTACTTC
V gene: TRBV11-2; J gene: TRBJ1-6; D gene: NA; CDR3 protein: CASRTQGAPNSPLHF; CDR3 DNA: TGTGCCAGCAGAACCCAGGGCGCCCCTAATTCACCCCTCCACTTT
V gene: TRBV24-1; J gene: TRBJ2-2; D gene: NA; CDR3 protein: CATSDEDSRELFF; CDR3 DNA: TGTGCCACCAGTGATGAGGACTCAAGGGAGCTGTTTTTT
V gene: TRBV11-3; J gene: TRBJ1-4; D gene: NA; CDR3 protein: CASSIIPGGVGEKLFF; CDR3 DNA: TGTGCCAGCAGCATTATACCGGGGGGCGTCGGTGAAAAACTGTTTTTT
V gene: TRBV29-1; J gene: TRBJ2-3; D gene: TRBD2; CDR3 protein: CSVATLAGVTDTQYF; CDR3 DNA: TGCAGCGTTGCCACACTAGCGGGAGTAACAGATACGCAGTATTTT
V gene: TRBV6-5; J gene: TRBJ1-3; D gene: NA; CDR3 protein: CASQLGPDTIYF; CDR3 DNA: TGTGCCAGCCAATTGGGGCCGGACACCATATATTTT
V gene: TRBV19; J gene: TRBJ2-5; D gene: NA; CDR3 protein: CASSIVAEETQYF; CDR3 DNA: TGTGCCAGTAGTATCGTCGCAGAAGAGACCCAGTACTTC
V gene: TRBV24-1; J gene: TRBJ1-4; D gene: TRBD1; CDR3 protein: CATSESGTGEEKLFF; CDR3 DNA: TGTGCCACCAGTGAATCCGGGACAGGGGAGGAAAAACTGTTTTTT